These 10 T cell receptor beta chains share one sample of origin, sequenced in a study of response to subunit inactivated influenza vaccine. TCRdb reanalysed the RT-PCR reads using MiXCR and keeps one entry per CDR3 protein. The table records about 180,000 distinct CDR3 sequences, around 8.8% of them present only once. The sample in question was non-naive T cells sorted from PBMCs, obtained on the day of vaccination. These TCRs come from a man in his fifties who received an inactivated influenza vaccine.

The chain uses TRBV27 and TRBJ1-2, with TRBD1 as a possible D gene (6 bases). The CDR3 spans 14 residues. Germline V CDR1 and CDR2: MNHEY, SMNVEV (reference sequence). With 6 bases removed from V and 4 bases from J, the gap between germline ends came to 15 bases. CDR3 region: CASRPHTGIYGYTF. The CDR3 bases are TGTGCCAGCAGACCTCACACAGGGATCTATGGCTACACCTTC.

This chain connects TRBV29-1 to TRBJ1-1; 7 positions agree with TRBD1. Germline CDR1 is SQVTM and CDR2 is ANQGSEA. The V and J ends lost 6 bases and 4 bases, in that order; junction bases with no gene match: 8. The CDR3 length is 13 residues. The CDR3 loop is CSVQGVLITEAFF. The CDR3 region has the DNA TGCAGCGTCCAGGGGGTACTTATCACTGAAGCTTTCTTT.

V is TRBV5-1 and J is TRBJ2-3; 7 nucleotides line up with TRBD1. From germline, CDR1 is SGHRS and CDR2 YFSETQ. The CDR3 sequence is 15 residues long. The J segment lost 1 base and the V segment lost 4 bases, leaving 6 bases of the junction unmatched. The CDR3 DNA reads as TGCGCCAGCAGCAGACAGGGAAGGCGCACAGATACGCAGTATTTT. As protein: CASSRQGRRTDTQYF.

This clonotype was picked up many times. The chain couples TRBV20-1 to TRBJ2-7; D tentatively fits TRBD1 or TRBD2 (7 bases each). CDR1 DFQATT and CDR2 SNEGSKA come from the germline V gene (reference sequence). CDR3 size: 14 residues. Trimming stripped 5 bases from V and 4 bases from J, with 18 bases between. For the CDR3, the DNA is TGCAGTGCTCGACAACAGGGGAGGGGATACGAGCAGTACTTC. Its translation: CSARQQGRGYEQYF.

The chain recombines TRBV15 with TRBJ2-5, with a tentative D call TRBD2 (6 bases). CDR1 and CDR2 from the germline V gene are LNHNV and YYDKDF (reference sequence). Trimming took 3 bases from V and 2 from J, leaving 16 bases between them. CDR3 length: 16 residues. The CDR3 reads CATSRAPAAGQETQYF. The DNA of the CDR3 is TGTGCCACCAGCAGGGCACCGGCAGCGGGTCAAGAGACCCAGTACTTC.

V is TRBV6-1 and J is TRBJ2-5; tentative D call: TRBD1 (6 bases). There are 14 residues in the CDR3. Germline V gene sequence: CDR1 MNHNS, CDR2 SASEGT. V lost 2 bases and J 2 bases, leaving 9 bases between the germline ends. As DNA, the CDR3 is TGTGCCAGCAGTGAATGGACAGCACAAGAGACCCAGTACTTC. It yields the protein CASSEWTAQETQYF.

This clonotype occurred a few times. This chain joins TRBV20-1 and TRBJ2-7; 8 bases fit TRBD1. CDR3 size: 13 residues. Per germline, CDR1 DFQATT and CDR2 SNEGSKA (reference sequence). CDR3 sequence (DNA): TGCAGCCATAGGACAGGGAGCTCCTACGAGCAGTACTTC. Amino acids: CSHRTGSSYEQYF.

This chain uses TRBV5-4 with TRBJ2-1; D remains unclear. Germline CDR1 SGHNT, CDR2 YYREEE (reference sequence). V lost 4 bases and J 0 bases, leaving 14 bases between the germline ends. The CDR3 is made up of 16 amino acids. The CDR3 loop reads CASSLPGSSSYNEQFF. Written as DNA, the CDR3 is TGTGCCAGCAGCCTCCCCGGATCGAGCTCCTACAATGAGCAGTTCTTC.

This clonotype was recorded a few times. The chain recombines TRBV5-4 with TRBJ2-4, with D tentatively TRBD1 or TRBD2 (5 bases each). Germline V gives CDR1 SGHNT, CDR2 YYREEE (reference sequence). The CDR3 extends over 16 amino acids. The V and J ends lost 0 bases and 4 bases respectively, with 14 bases between them. The CDR3 loop reads CASSLVPGPRKNIQYF. CDR3 in DNA: TGTGCCAGCAGCTTGGTCCCGGGACCAAGGAAAAACATTCAGTACTTC.

The chain has TRBV4-1 and TRBJ2-7, with 7 nucleotides matching TRBD2. In germline, CDR1 is MGHRA, CDR2 YSYEKL. This CDR3 contains 16 residues. V gave up 3 bases and J gave up 0 bases; unmatched junction bases: 8. The CDR3 reads CASSQVQRGLSYEQYF. The CDR3 nucleotides are TGCGCCAGCAGCCAGGTACAGCGGGGCCTCTCCTACGAGCAGTACTTC.